A selection of T cell receptor beta chains follows, all from one sample in a study of Ad26.COV2.S vaccination and SARS-CoV-2 variants. Only in-frame clones appear in the TCRdb table, and some are missing; sequencing was by immunoSEQ multiplex PCR. The sample lists about 350,000 clones; 80% to 90% were seen once. The sequencing here drew on peripheral blood, taken in a trial of Ad26.COV2.S vaccine versus placebo. The receptors were gathered from a person aged 18 to 59 who received the Ad26.COV2.S COVID-19 vaccine or a placebo. Each CDR3 is given with its conserved first and last residue. D genes are given only for firm matches. Not all rows give a size; the values are once, few, many and, for expanded clones, a class.

clone_size cdr3_length j_call d_call v_call cdr3_nt cdr3_aa
NA 16 TRBJ1-3 TRBD1 TRBV18 TGTGCCAGCTCACCATCGGACAGGAGCTCTGGAAACACCATATATTTT CASSPSDRSSGNTIYF
few 14 TRBJ1-1 NA TRBV6-2/TRBV6-3 TGTGCCAGCAGTCTGACGGGCTTGAACACTGAAGCTTTCTTT CASSLTGLNTEAFF
NA 14 TRBJ2-7 NA TRBV27 TGTGCCAGCAGTTTAGCTGGACATGCCGGCGAGCAGTACTTC CASSLAGHAGEQYF
NA 13 TRBJ1-3 NA TRBV7-9 TGTGCCAGCAGCTATCACTCTGGAAACACCATATATTTT CASSYHSGNTIYF
NA 15 TRBJ2-2 NA TRBV4-3 TGCGCCAGCAGCCTAGGCTTGCGGGGCACCGGGGAGCTGTTTTTT CASSLGLRGTGELFF
NA 14 TRBJ2-7 NA TRBV19 TGTGCCAGTAGTATTCAGGCAGGAACCTACGAGCAGTACTTC CASSIQAGTYEQYF
NA 15 TRBJ2-5 NA TRBV2 TGTGCCAGCAGTGAAGCCCCAGTCCCCCCGGAGACCCAGTACTTC CASSEAPVPPETQYF
NA 14 TRBJ2-3 NA TRBV6-5 TGTGCCAGCAGTTACGCGGGATTCACAGATACGCAGTATTTT CASSYAGFTDTQYF
many 13 TRBJ1-2 NA TRBV29-1 TGCAGCGTTGAGGGACACCGGAACTATGGCTACACCTTC CSVEGHRNYGYTF
NA 16 TRBJ1-1 NA TRBV7-9 TGTGCCAGCAGCTTGTGGACAGAATTTATGAACACTGAAGCTTTCTTT CASSLWTEFMNTEAFF
NA 16 TRBJ2-2 TRBD2 TRBV9 TGTGCCAGCAGCCCCAGCCCCGGGGGGGGCACCGGGGAGCTGTTTTTT CASSPSPGGGTGELFF
NA 16 TRBJ1-5 NA TRBV24-1 TGTGCCACCAGTGACTCCACAGGGAGCCGCAATCAGCCCCAGCATTTT CATSDSTGSRNQPQHF
NA 14 TRBJ2-1 NA TRBV9 TGTGCCAGCAGCACCTCCGGGACGAGTAATGAGCAGTTCTTC CASSTSGTSNEQFF
NA 14 TRBJ2-1 NA TRBV10-3 TGTGCCATCAGAGGGGGAACTGGGTACAATGAGCAGTTCTTC CAIRGGTGYNEQFF
NA 14 TRBJ2-3 TRBD2 TRBV9 TGTGCCAGCAGCGTAGGATGGGAGGGAGATACGCAGTATTTT CASSVGWEGDTQYF
NA 13 TRBJ1-2 NA TRBV2 TGTGCCTCTTACCCGGAGTCCCTCTATGGCTACACCTTC CASYPESLYGYTF
once 14 TRBJ2-3 NA TRBV19 TGTGCCAGTTCCATGGCGGGATCTACAGATACGCAGTATTTT CASSMAGSTDTQYF
NA 14 TRBJ2-7 TRBD1 TRBV6-5 TGTGCCAGCAGGACCCTGGACAGGGGCTACGAGCAGTACTTC CASRTLDRGYEQYF
NA 15 TRBJ1-6 NA TRBV20-1 TGCAGTGCTAGTTTAGTTGCAGGGGATAATTCACCCCTCCACTTT CSASLVAGDNSPLHF
NA 13 TRBJ2-1 NA TRBV5-1 TGCGCCAGCAGCCAATTGACGGGCAATGAGCAGTTCTTC CASSQLTGNEQFF
NA 17 TRBJ2-7 NA TRBV4-3 TGCGCCAGCAGCCGCGACGTACAGGGTACCCGTCCCTACGAGCAGTACTTC CASSRDVQGTRPYEQYF
NA 13 TRBJ1-6 TRBD1 TRBV9 TGTGCCAGCAGCGGGGACAGCAATTCACCCCTCCACTTT CASSGDSNSPLHF
NA 12 TRBJ1-1 NA TRBV3-1/TRBV3-2 TGTGCCAGCAGCCCAGTGGGCACTGAAGCTTTCTTT CASSPVGTEAFF
NA 15 TRBJ1-3 NA TRBV3-1/TRBV3-2 TGTGCCAGCAGCCACGCCTGGGGTGATGGAAACACCATATATTTT CASSHAWGDGNTIYF
NA 16 TRBJ1-5 NA TRBV28 TGTGCCAGCTACTCCCGTTATGAGTATAGCAATCAGCCCCAGCATTTT CASYSRYEYSNQPQHF
NA 13 TRBJ2-1 NA TRBV19 TGTGCCAGTAGTAAAAACCGGGACAATGAGCAGTTCTTC CASSKNRDNEQFF
NA 16 TRBJ2-7 TRBD1 TRBV7-6 TGTGCCAGCAGCTTAAGCCACGGGACAGGGTTCCACGAGCAGTACTTC CASSLSHGTGFHEQYF
NA 14 TRBJ2-7 NA TRBV7-2 TGTGCCAGCAGCTTCGGCCCGGGGGACTACGAGCAGTACTTC CASSFGPGDYEQYF
once 13 TRBJ1-2 TRBD1 TRBV13 TGTGCCAGCAGCAACAGGGGGCCAGATGGCTACACCTTC CASSNRGPDGYTF